This TCR beta chain was captured in a study of T cells in Graves' hyperthyroidism and ophthalmopathy. This clonotype appeared many times. Looked up from germline, CDR1 is KGHDR and CDR2 is SFDVKD. The V end was cut by 6 bases, the J end by 2 bases, with 3 bases between. The CDR3 runs 12 residues. Amplified regions were TCR beta CDR3 sequences from RNA transcripts. HTBI primers were employed in a first-round RT-PCR of the TCR CDR3. Each CDR3 protein is one row after TCRdb ran MiXCR on the multiplex PCR reads. The table shows about 840,000 distinct CDR3 sequences, with approximately 40% occurring only once.

The chain recombines TRBV24-1 with TRBJ2-2; D call uncertain. The specimen was blood. This TCR was recovered from a man between 18 and 35 years old with Graves' hyperthyroidism. The CDR3 DNA sequence: TGTGCCACCAGTCTCAACACCGGGGAGCTGTTTTTT. Amino acids: CATSLNTGELFF.